Included here is one T cell receptor beta chain sequence, with context. What it recognizes is unknown. Per germline, CDR1 SGHDT and CDR2 YYEEEE. CDR3 length: 16 residues. The V and J ends lost 0 bases and 10 bases, in that order; junction bases with no gene match: 9. Data came from immunoSEQ multiplex PCR; TCRdb stores just in-frame clones and leaves some out. The table lists roughly 67,000 clones, about three quarters of them singletons, with 12% in the top ten. This sample is part of a study of T cell responses to AZD1222 COVID-19 vaccine. Whole-study context: It was second doses at about 4 or about 12 weeks that were pooled.

Notes on the study in general: Possibly, clonal diversity was underestimated; donors were largely white British and included more females. At baseline, just 6 or 7 AZD1222 recipients tested seropositive.

Sequencing was performed on peripheral blood, taken on day 0 of AZD1222 vaccination. This chain joins TRBV5-6 and TRBJ2-1, with 11 bases fitting TRBD2. The sequence derives from an adult in good health. CDR3 nucleotides: TGTGCCAGCAGCTTGGCGGGTAGCGGGGGGGCATGGGAGCAGTTCTTC. Translation: CASSLAGSGGAWEQFF.